This is a list of T cell receptor beta chains from one sample in a study of identical twins. MiXCR, run by TCRdb on the 5' RACE reads, gives a single entry per CDR3 protein. Of approximately 410,000 distinct CDR3 sequences in the sample, around a sixth are singletons; the top ten hold more than 10%. Sequenced sample: naive T cells sorted from blood. These receptors came from a man aged 50 or older in good health. CDR3s include the opening cysteine and the closing phenylalanine or tryptophan. Each record gives: CDR3 length, clone size, J gene, D gene, V gene, CDR3 DNA, CDR3 protein. A D gene is named only where the DNA matches it firmly. Clone size is shown for a subset of rows, as once, few, many or a class of expanded clone.

CDR3 length: 14
clone size: .
J gene: TRBJ2-5
D gene: .
V gene: TRBV11-2
CDR3 DNA: TGTGCCAGCAGCCCGGGACGGGGACAAGAGACCCAGTACTTC
CDR3 protein: CASSPGRGQETQYF

CDR3 length: 15
clone size: .
J gene: TRBJ2-3
D gene: .
V gene: TRBV28
CDR3 DNA: TGTGCCTCCAGCCCGTCGGCGGGTCTCTCAGATACGCAGTATTTT
CDR3 protein: CASSPSAGLSDTQYF

CDR3 length: 13
clone size: .
J gene: TRBJ2-1
D gene: TRBD2
V gene: TRBV20-1
CDR3 DNA: TGCACTGGACTAGCGGGAGCCTACAATGAGCAGTTCTTC
CDR3 protein: CTGLAGAYNEQFF

CDR3 length: 14
clone size: many
J gene: TRBJ2-3
D gene: TRBD2
V gene: TRBV29-1
CDR3 DNA: TGCAGCGTTGAGGCTAGCGGTCCCACAGATACGCAGTATTTT
CDR3 protein: CSVEASGPTDTQYF

CDR3 length: 14
clone size: .
J gene: TRBJ2-2
D gene: .
V gene: TRBV6-2/TRBV6-3
CDR3 DNA: TGTGCCAGCACCCTACAGGGAATCACCGGGGAGCTGTTTTTT
CDR3 protein: CASTLQGITGELFF

CDR3 length: 17
clone size: few
J gene: TRBJ2-5
D gene: .
V gene: TRBV24-1
CDR3 DNA: TGTGCCACCAGTGATTTGCCTCGCGGGGCATACCAAGAGACCCAGTACTTC
CDR3 protein: CATSDLPRGAYQETQYF

CDR3 length: 10
clone size: .
J gene: TRBJ2-7
D gene: .
V gene: TRBV29-1
CDR3 DNA: TGCAGCGTGATCGGCCGCGAGCAGTACTTC
CDR3 protein: CSVIGREQYF

CDR3 length: 13
clone size: .
J gene: TRBJ2-7
D gene: .
V gene: TRBV29-1
CDR3 DNA: TGCAGCGTCGAGACGGGACACGGCTTCGAGCAGTACTTC
CDR3 protein: CSVETGHGFEQYF

CDR3 length: 15
clone size: .
J gene: TRBJ2-3
D gene: .
V gene: TRBV7-2
CDR3 DNA: TGTGCCAGCAGCTTAGCGGCTTCGGGGACAGATACGCAGTATTTT
CDR3 protein: CASSLAASGTDTQYF

CDR3 length: 14
clone size: .
J gene: TRBJ2-5
D gene: TRBD1
V gene: TRBV12-3/TRBV12-4
CDR3 DNA: TGTGCCAGCAAAGAGATAACAGGGGTGGAGACCCAGTACTTC
CDR3 protein: CASKEITGVETQYF

CDR3 length: 16
clone size: many
J gene: TRBJ1-3
D gene: TRBD1
V gene: TRBV5-5
CDR3 DNA: TGTGCCAGCAGCGTTTCGGGACAGCACTCTGGAAACACCATATATTTT
CDR3 protein: CASSVSGQHSGNTIYF

CDR3 length: 13
clone size: few
J gene: TRBJ2-7
D gene: TRBD1
V gene: TRBV30
CDR3 DNA: TGTGCCTGGAGCTCGGACAGGGGCTACGAGCAGTACTTC
CDR3 protein: CAWSSDRGYEQYF

CDR3 length: 14
clone size: .
J gene: TRBJ2-7
D gene: TRBD1
V gene: TRBV9
CDR3 DNA: TGTGCCAGCAGCGTAGGAGGGACAGAACACGAGCAGTACTTC
CDR3 protein: CASSVGGTEHEQYF

CDR3 length: 18
clone size: .
J gene: TRBJ2-1
D gene: TRBD2
V gene: TRBV11-1
CDR3 DNA: TGTGCCAGCAGCCGGGGGGCGGGACTAGCGGCCTCCTACAATGAGCAGTTCTTC
CDR3 protein: CASSRGAGLAASYNEQFF

CDR3 length: 16
clone size: .
J gene: TRBJ1-1
D gene: TRBD1
V gene: TRBV7-6
CDR3 DNA: TGTGCCAGCAGCTTCGGGGGACAGGAAATGAACACTGAAGCTTTCTTT
CDR3 protein: CASSFGGQEMNTEAFF

CDR3 length: 15
clone size: .
J gene: TRBJ1-1
D gene: .
V gene: TRBV5-1
CDR3 DNA: TGCGCCAGCAGCTTGCACGGATACCGTGACACTGAAGCTTTCTTT
CDR3 protein: CASSLHGYRDTEAFF

CDR3 length: 13
clone size: few
J gene: TRBJ2-1
D gene: .
V gene: TRBV9
CDR3 DNA: TGTGCCAGCAGCGTAGCGCCCACTAATGAGCAGTTCTTC
CDR3 protein: CASSVAPTNEQFF

CDR3 length: 14
clone size: .
J gene: TRBJ2-7
D gene: .
V gene: TRBV20-1
CDR3 DNA: TGCAGTGTGGGGCCGCCGGGGCCCACCTACGAGCAGTACTTC
CDR3 protein: CSVGPPGPTYEQYF

CDR3 length: 15
clone size: few
J gene: TRBJ1-1
D gene: TRBD1
V gene: TRBV20-1
CDR3 DNA: TGCAGTGCTAGAGCAGGGGGCGCCGGGAACACTGAAGCTTTCTTT
CDR3 protein: CSARAGGAGNTEAFF

CDR3 length: 15
clone size: few
J gene: TRBJ2-5
D gene: .
V gene: TRBV30
CDR3 DNA: TGTGCCTGGCACCCCTCCAGGACAACACAAGAGACCCAGTACTTC
CDR3 protein: CAWHPSRTTQETQYF

CDR3 length: 16
clone size: .
J gene: TRBJ2-3
D gene: TRBD2
V gene: TRBV10-3
CDR3 DNA: TGTGCCATCAGTGATACAGCGGGGGGGAAGTCAGATACGCAGTATTTT
CDR3 protein: CAISDTAGGKSDTQYF

CDR3 length: 15
clone size: .
J gene: TRBJ2-1
D gene: TRBD2
V gene: TRBV27
CDR3 DNA: TGTGCCAGCAACCCAGCTCTAGCGGGAGGGGGTGAGCAGTTCTTC
CDR3 protein: CASNPALAGGGEQFF

CDR3 length: 17
clone size: .
J gene: TRBJ2-7
D gene: .
V gene: TRBV5-1
CDR3 DNA: TGCGCTAGATACATCCCGGGGAGAGGAGCCACCACCTACGAGCAGTACTTC
CDR3 protein: CARYIPGRGATTYEQYF

CDR3 length: 15
clone size: many
J gene: TRBJ2-5
D gene: .
V gene: TRBV4-1
CDR3 DNA: TGCGCCAGCAGCCTTCGCTACCAAATCCAAGAGACCCAGTACTTC
CDR3 protein: CASSLRYQIQETQYF

CDR3 length: 14
clone size: .
J gene: TRBJ2-7
D gene: .
V gene: TRBV7-9
CDR3 DNA: TGTGCCAGCAGCTTGTCGGGAGCCGCCTACGAGCAGTACTTC
CDR3 protein: CASSLSGAAYEQYF

CDR3 length: 15
clone size: .
J gene: TRBJ2-3
D gene: .
V gene: TRBV12-3/TRBV12-4
CDR3 DNA: TGTGCCAGCAGTTCCCCCGGGACTCACACAGATACGCAGTATTTT
CDR3 protein: CASSSPGTHTDTQYF

CDR3 length: 15
clone size: .
J gene: TRBJ2-7
D gene: TRBD1
V gene: TRBV24-1
CDR3 DNA: TGTGCCACCAGTGTCTGGACAGGGCGGTCCTACGAGCAGTACTTC
CDR3 protein: CATSVWTGRSYEQYF

CDR3 length: 15
clone size: few
J gene: TRBJ2-7
D gene: .
V gene: TRBV14
CDR3 DNA: TGTGCCAGCAGCCACGGACCGCAACTCTCCTACGAGCAGTACTTC
CDR3 protein: CASSHGPQLSYEQYF

CDR3 length: 15
clone size: many
J gene: TRBJ2-7
D gene: .
V gene: TRBV28
CDR3 DNA: TGTGCCAGCAGTTTACCGACAGGATTTTCCTACGAGCAGTACTTC
CDR3 protein: CASSLPTGFSYEQYF

CDR3 length: 16
clone size: .
J gene: TRBJ2-6
D gene: TRBD1
V gene: TRBV18
CDR3 DNA: TGTGCCAGCTCACCTAGGGACAGGGCTGGGGCCAACGTCCTGACTTTC
CDR3 protein: CASSPRDRAGANVLTF

CDR3 length: 12
clone size: .
J gene: TRBJ2-7
D gene: .
V gene: TRBV6-5
CDR3 DNA: TGTGCCAGCAAGACCCCGGGGGTTGAGCAGTACTTC
CDR3 protein: CASKTPGVEQYF

CDR3 length: 18
clone size: once
J gene: TRBJ1-2
D gene: TRBD1
V gene: TRBV4-3
CDR3 DNA: TGCGCCAGCAGCCGAACTAAATTAGGATGGGACAGACAGAATGGCTACACCTTC
CDR3 protein: CASSRTKLGWDRQNGYTF

CDR3 length: 14
clone size: few
J gene: TRBJ2-7
D gene: .
V gene: TRBV7-9
CDR3 DNA: TGTGCCAGCAACAAGGACGCGGAGAGGGGCGAGCAGTACTTC
CDR3 protein: CASNKDAERGEQYF

CDR3 length: 15
clone size: .
J gene: TRBJ2-7
D gene: .
V gene: TRBV20-1
CDR3 DNA: TGCAGTGCTAGAGATTTGAGTAGCTGGACCGGCGGGCAGTACTTC
CDR3 protein: CSARDLSSWTGGQYF

CDR3 length: 16
clone size: .
J gene: TRBJ2-2
D gene: .
V gene: TRBV4-3
CDR3 DNA: TGCGCCAGCAGCCAGGGATCAGGGGCGAACACCGGGGAGCTGTTTTTT
CDR3 protein: CASSQGSGANTGELFF

CDR3 length: 14
clone size: few
J gene: TRBJ1-6
D gene: TRBD1
V gene: TRBV27
CDR3 DNA: TGTGCCAGCAGTTGGGGGACAGAGGGGACACCCCTCCACTTT
CDR3 protein: CASSWGTEGTPLHF

CDR3 length: 16
clone size: few
J gene: TRBJ2-1
D gene: TRBD2
V gene: TRBV20-1
CDR3 DNA: TGCAGTGCTAGCGAAATCGGACTAGCGGGGTTTAATTTTCAGTTCTTC
CDR3 protein: CSASEIGLAGFNFQFF

CDR3 length: 15
clone size: few
J gene: TRBJ2-7
D gene: .
V gene: TRBV7-2
CDR3 DNA: TGTGCCAGCAGCTTATTGTCCGCTGGCACCTACGAGCAGTACTTC
CDR3 protein: CASSLLSAGTYEQYF

CDR3 length: 14
clone size: .
J gene: TRBJ1-1
D gene: .
V gene: TRBV5-6
CDR3 DNA: TGTGCCAGCAGCTCAGCGGGGAGGAACACTGAAGCTTTCTTT
CDR3 protein: CASSSAGRNTEAFF

CDR3 length: 11
clone size: many
J gene: TRBJ1-4
D gene: .
V gene: TRBV2
CDR3 DNA: TGTGCCAGCCGGGGGTCAGAAAAACTGTTTTTT
CDR3 protein: CASRGSEKLFF

CDR3 length: 14
clone size: few
J gene: TRBJ2-2
D gene: .
V gene: TRBV10-3
CDR3 DNA: TGTGCCATCAGTGAGTCGCAGGTCACCGGGGAGCTGTTTTTT
CDR3 protein: CAISESQVTGELFF

CDR3 length: 14
clone size: few
J gene: TRBJ2-7
D gene: .
V gene: TRBV7-2
CDR3 DNA: TGTGCCAGCAGCTTAAAGTCCCTGGGGATCGAGCAGTACTTC
CDR3 protein: CASSLKSLGIEQYF

CDR3 length: 14
clone size: .
J gene: TRBJ2-1
D gene: .
V gene: TRBV12-3/TRBV12-4
CDR3 DNA: TGTGCCAGCAGGCGAGGCGAAAGGGGCAATGAGCAGTTCTTC
CDR3 protein: CASRRGERGNEQFF

CDR3 length: 16
clone size: few
J gene: TRBJ2-7
D gene: .
V gene: TRBV7-2
CDR3 DNA: TGTGCCAGCAGCTTAGCGTCGGGCGCAGGATACTACGAGCAGTACTTC
CDR3 protein: CASSLASGAGYYEQYF

CDR3 length: 14
clone size: .
J gene: TRBJ2-3
D gene: .
V gene: TRBV9
CDR3 DNA: TGTGCCAGCAGCGCCACCTCCTCGTCAGATACGCAGTATTTT
CDR3 protein: CASSATSSSDTQYF

CDR3 length: 13
clone size: many
J gene: TRBJ2-7
D gene: .
V gene: TRBV29-1
CDR3 DNA: TGCAGCGTGGGGGTGGGGCGGACAACCGAGCAGTACTTC
CDR3 protein: CSVGVGRTTEQYF

CDR3 length: 15
clone size: .
J gene: TRBJ2-7
D gene: .
V gene: TRBV18
CDR3 DNA: TGTGCCAGCTCACGGGGGCTCGACACAACCTACGAGCAGTACTTC
CDR3 protein: CASSRGLDTTYEQYF

CDR3 length: 19
clone size: few
J gene: TRBJ2-4
D gene: TRBD2
V gene: TRBV6-1
CDR3 DNA: TGTGCCAGCAGACCCTCAGGACTAGCGGGAGGGCGGGACAAAAACATTCAGTACTTC
CDR3 protein: CASRPSGLAGGRDKNIQYF

CDR3 length: 16
clone size: .
J gene: TRBJ2-2
D gene: TRBD1
V gene: TRBV24-1
CDR3 DNA: TGTGCCACCAGTGACCCCGGGACAGAGAACACCGGGGAGCTGTTTTTT
CDR3 protein: CATSDPGTENTGELFF

CDR3 length: 14
clone size: many
J gene: TRBJ2-1
D gene: .
V gene: TRBV2
CDR3 DNA: TGTGCCAGCAGGGAGCGGGTACCATACAATGAGCAGTTCTTC
CDR3 protein: CASRERVPYNEQFF

CDR3 length: 15
clone size: many
J gene: TRBJ2-5
D gene: .
V gene: TRBV20-1
CDR3 DNA: TGCAGTGCTAGAGATGGTAGGGGGGGCCAGGAGACCCAGTACTTC
CDR3 protein: CSARDGRGGQETQYF

CDR3 length: 11
clone size: few
J gene: TRBJ2-3
D gene: .
V gene: TRBV20-1
CDR3 DNA: TGCAGTGCCCGACTAGTCAACACGCAGTATTTT
CDR3 protein: CSARLVNTQYF

CDR3 length: 14
clone size: many
J gene: TRBJ2-4
D gene: .
V gene: TRBV27
CDR3 DNA: TGTGCCAGCAGTTTATCACTAGCCAAAAACATTCAGTACTTC
CDR3 protein: CASSLSLAKNIQYF

CDR3 length: 19
clone size: many
J gene: TRBJ2-1
D gene: TRBD2
V gene: TRBV25-1
CDR3 DNA: TGTGCCAGCAGTGACCCGGGACTAGCGGGAGTGGGCTCCTACAATGAGCAGTTCTTC
CDR3 protein: CASSDPGLAGVGSYNEQFF

CDR3 length: 14
clone size: many
J gene: TRBJ2-7
D gene: TRBD2
V gene: TRBV7-8
CDR3 DNA: TGTGCCAGCAGCTTAGCTGCGGGACTAGTCGAGCAGTACTTC
CDR3 protein: CASSLAAGLVEQYF

CDR3 length: 12
clone size: few
J gene: TRBJ1-2
D gene: .
V gene: TRBV5-1
CDR3 DNA: TGCGCCAGCAGCAATGGACTCTATGGCTACACCTTC
CDR3 protein: CASSNGLYGYTF

CDR3 length: 15
clone size: few
J gene: TRBJ2-3
D gene: TRBD2
V gene: TRBV20-1
CDR3 DNA: TGCAGTGCTAGAGAAAGCGGGAAACGTACAGATATGCAGTATTTT
CDR3 protein: CSARESGKRTDMQYF